What follows describes a single T cell receptor beta chain. Its antigen is still unknown. The protocol was immunoSEQ multiplex PCR, while the TCRdb copy is restricted to in-frame clones and leaves out a portion. The sample holds about 350,000 clones, about 90% seen once. The data originate from a study of cytomegalovirus exposure and HLA in healthy donors. Findings of the study overall: The classifier, whose performance was assessed in both the original and validation cohorts, reportedly diagnosed cytomegalovirus status with high specificity and sensitivity.

V gave up 0 bases and J gave up 5 bases, with 8 bases separating them. This CDR3 is 14 amino acids long. CDR1 is MNHNY, CDR2 SVGAGI, per germline (reference sequence). This clonotype was sampled from a woman younger than 45 in good health and CMV-seropositive. The chain has TRBV6-6 and TRBJ1-5; possibly TRBD1 for D (5 bases). Material: PBMCs. Written as DNA, the CDR3 is TGTGCCAGCAGTTACTCGGGGCAGGATCAGCCCCAGCATTTT. Amino acid sequence: CASSYSGQDQPQHF.